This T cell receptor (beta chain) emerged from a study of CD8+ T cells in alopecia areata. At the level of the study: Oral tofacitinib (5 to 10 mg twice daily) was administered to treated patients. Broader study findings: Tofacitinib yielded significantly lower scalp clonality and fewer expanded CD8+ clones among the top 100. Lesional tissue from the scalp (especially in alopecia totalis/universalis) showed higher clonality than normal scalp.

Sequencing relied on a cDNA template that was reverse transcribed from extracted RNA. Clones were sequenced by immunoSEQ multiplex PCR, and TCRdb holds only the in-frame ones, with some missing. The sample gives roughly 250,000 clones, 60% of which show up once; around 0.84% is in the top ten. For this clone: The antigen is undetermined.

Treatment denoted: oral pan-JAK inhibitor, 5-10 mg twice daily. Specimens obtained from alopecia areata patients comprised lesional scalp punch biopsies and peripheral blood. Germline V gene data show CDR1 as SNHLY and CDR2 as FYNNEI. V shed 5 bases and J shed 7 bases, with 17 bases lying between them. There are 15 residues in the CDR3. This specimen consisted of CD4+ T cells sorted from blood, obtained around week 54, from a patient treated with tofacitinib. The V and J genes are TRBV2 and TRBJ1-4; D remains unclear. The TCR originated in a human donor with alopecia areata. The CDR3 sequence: CASSPPGWEFEKLFF. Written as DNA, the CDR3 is TGTGCCAGCAGTCCCCCCGGTTGGGAGTTTGAAAAACTGTTTTTT.